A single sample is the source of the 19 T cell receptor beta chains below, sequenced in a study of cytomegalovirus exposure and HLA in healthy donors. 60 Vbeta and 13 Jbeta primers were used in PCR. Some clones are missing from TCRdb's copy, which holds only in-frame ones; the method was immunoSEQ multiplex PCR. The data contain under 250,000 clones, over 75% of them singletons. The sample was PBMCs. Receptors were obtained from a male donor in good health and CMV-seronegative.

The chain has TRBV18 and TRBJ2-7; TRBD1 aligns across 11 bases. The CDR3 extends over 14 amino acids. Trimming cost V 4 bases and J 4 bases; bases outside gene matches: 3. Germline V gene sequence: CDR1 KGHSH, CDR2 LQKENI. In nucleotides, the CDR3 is TGTGCCAGCTCACGGGACAGGGGGTTTTACGAGCAGTACTTC. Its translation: CASSRDRGFYEQYF.

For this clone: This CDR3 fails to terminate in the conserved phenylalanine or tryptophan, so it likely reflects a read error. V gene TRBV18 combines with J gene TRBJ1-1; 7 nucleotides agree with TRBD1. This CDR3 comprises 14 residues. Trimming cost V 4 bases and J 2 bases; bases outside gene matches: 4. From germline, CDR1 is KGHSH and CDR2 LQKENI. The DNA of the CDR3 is TGTGCCAGCTCACGGGACAGAATTAACACTGAAGCTTTCTAT. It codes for CASSRDRINTEAFY.

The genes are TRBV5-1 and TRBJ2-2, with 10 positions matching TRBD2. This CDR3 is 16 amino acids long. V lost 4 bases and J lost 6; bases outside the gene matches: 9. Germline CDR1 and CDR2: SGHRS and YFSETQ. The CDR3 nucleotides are TGCGCCAGCAGCCGAGGGGGACTAGCGACTGCCGGGGAGCTGTTTTTT. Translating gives CASSRGGLATAGELFF.

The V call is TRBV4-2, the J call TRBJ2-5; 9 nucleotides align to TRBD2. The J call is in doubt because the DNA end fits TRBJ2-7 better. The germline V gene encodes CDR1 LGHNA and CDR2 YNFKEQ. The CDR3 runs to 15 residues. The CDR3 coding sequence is TGTGCCAGCAGCCAAGAAATAGCGGGAGTGTACGAGCAGTACTTC. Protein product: CASSQEIAGVYEQYF.

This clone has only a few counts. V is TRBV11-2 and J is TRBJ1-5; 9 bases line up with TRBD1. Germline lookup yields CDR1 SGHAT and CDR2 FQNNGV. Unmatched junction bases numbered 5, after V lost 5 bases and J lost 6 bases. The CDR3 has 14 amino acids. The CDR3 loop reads CASSPGTGFQPQHF. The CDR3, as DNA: TGTGCCAGCAGCCCCGGGACAGGGTTTCAGCCCCAGCATTTT.

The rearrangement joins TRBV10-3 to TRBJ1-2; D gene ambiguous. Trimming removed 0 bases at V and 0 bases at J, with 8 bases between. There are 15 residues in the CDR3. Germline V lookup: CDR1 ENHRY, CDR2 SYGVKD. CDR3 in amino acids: CAISESEESNYGYTF. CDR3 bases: TGTGCCATCAGTGAGTCGGAGGAATCTAACTATGGCTACACCTTC.

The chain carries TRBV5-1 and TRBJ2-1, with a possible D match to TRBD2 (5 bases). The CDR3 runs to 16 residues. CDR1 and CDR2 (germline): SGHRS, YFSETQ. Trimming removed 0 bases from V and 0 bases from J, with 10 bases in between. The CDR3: CASSLALAGSYNEQFF. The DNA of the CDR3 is TGCGCCAGCAGCTTGGCCCTAGCCGGCTCCTACAATGAGCAGTTCTTC.

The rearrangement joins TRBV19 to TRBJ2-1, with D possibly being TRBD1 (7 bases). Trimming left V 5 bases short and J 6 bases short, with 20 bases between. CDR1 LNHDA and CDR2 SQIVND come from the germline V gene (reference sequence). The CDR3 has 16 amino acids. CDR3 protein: CASSPQGGSRTNEQFF. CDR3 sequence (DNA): TGTGCCAGTAGTCCCCAGGGGGGTTCCCGGACCAATGAGCAGTTCTTC.

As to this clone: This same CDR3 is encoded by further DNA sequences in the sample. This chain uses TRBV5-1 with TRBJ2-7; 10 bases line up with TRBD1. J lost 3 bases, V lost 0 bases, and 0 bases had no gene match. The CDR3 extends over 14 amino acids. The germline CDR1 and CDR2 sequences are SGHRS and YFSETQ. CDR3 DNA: TGCGCCAGCAGCTTGGGGACAGGGGGCTACGAGCAGTACTTC. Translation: CASSLGTGGYEQYF.

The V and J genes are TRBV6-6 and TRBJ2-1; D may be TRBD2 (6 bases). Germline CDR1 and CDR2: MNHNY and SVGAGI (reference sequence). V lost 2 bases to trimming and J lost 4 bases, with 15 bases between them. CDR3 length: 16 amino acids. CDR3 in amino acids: CASSYPSVGGYNEQFF. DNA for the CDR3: TGTGCCAGCAGTTACCCAAGCGTGGGGGGTTACAATGAGCAGTTCTTC.

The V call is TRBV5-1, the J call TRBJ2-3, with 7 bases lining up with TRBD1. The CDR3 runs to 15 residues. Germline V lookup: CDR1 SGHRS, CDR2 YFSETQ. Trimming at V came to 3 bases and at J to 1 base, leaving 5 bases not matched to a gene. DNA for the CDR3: TGCGCCAGCAGCTCCTGGACAGGCCGCACAGATACGCAGTATTTT. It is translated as CASSSWTGRTDTQYF.

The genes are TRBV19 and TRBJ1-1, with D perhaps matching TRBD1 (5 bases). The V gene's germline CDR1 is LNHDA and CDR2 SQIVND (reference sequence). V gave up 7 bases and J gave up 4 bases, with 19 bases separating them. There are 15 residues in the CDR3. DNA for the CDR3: TGTGCCAGTACCTCCAAGGGTCGGGGGATCACTGAAGCTTTCTTT. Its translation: CASTSKGRGITEAFF.

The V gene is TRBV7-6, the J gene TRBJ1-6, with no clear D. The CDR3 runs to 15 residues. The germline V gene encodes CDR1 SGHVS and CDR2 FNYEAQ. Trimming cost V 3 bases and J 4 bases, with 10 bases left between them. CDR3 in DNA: TGTGCCAGCAGCTTCCGGCCGGAGTATAATTCACCCCTCCACTTT. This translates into CASSFRPEYNSPLHF.

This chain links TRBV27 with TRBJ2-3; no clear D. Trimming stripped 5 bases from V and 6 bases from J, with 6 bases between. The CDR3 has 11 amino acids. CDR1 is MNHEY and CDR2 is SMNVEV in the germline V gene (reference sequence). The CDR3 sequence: CASSRWDTQYF. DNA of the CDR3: TGTGCCAGCAGTCGGTGGGATACGCAGTATTTT.

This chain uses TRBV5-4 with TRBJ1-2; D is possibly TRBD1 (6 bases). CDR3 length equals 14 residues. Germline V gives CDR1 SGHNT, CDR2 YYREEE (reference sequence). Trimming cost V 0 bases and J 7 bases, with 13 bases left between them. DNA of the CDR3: TGTGCCAGCAGCTTGGAGGCGGGGGCGGGTGGCTACACCTTC. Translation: CASSLEAGAGGYTF.

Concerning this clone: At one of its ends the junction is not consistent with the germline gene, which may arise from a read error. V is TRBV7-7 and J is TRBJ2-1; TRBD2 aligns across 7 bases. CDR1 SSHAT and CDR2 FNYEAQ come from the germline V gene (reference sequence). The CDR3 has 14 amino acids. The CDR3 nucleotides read TGTGCTAGCAGCTTAGTGGGAGGGAGGGACGAGCAGTTCTTC. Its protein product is CASSLVGGRDEQFF.

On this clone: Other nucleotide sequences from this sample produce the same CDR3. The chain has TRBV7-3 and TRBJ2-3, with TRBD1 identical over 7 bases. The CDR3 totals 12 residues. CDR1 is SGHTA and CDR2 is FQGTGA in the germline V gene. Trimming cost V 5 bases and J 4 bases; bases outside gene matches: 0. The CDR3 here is CASSQGADTQYF. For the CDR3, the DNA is TGTGCCAGCAGCCAGGGGGCAGATACGCAGTATTTT.

CDR3 nucleotide sequence: TGCGCCAGCAGCTTGGCGGTAAGCGGGACAGGGAACCACAATGAGCAGTTCTTC. It translates to CASSLAVSGTGNHNEQFF. The chain recombines TRBV5-1 with TRBJ2-1, with TRBD1 matching 9 bases. Germline values: CDR1 SGHRS, CDR2 YFSETQ. This CDR3 comprises 18 residues. Germline trimming cut 0 bases from V and 5 bases from J; bases unmatched to any gene: 12.

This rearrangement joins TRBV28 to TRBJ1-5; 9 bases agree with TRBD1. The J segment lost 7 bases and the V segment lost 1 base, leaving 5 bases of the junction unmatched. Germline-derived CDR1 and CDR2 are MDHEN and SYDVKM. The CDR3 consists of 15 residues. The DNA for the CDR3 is TGTGCCAGCAGTTTATACGGGACAGGGTCACAGCCCCAGCATTTT. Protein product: CASSLYGTGSQPQHF.